A selection of T cell receptor beta chains follows, all from one sample in a study of CD8+CD57+ T cells in acquired aplastic anemia. TCRdb processed the reads anew with MiXCR; each CDR3 protein has one entry. Here the sample spans around 190,000 distinct CDR3 sequences, 48% being singletons. The sample was sorted CD4+, CD8+, or CD8+CD57+ T cells (not recorded which) from PBMCs. The receptors were gathered from a human donor with aplastic anemia. CDR3s include the opening cysteine and the closing phenylalanine or tryptophan. Fields, in order: CDR3 DNA, CDR3 protein, D gene, clone size, V gene, J gene. The D gene is left open where the match is weak. A clone size is listed for some rows: how often the clone was seen (once, few, many), or a class if it is expanded.

cdr3_nt: TGTGCCAGCAACGGGGCGGGAGGCCCCTACAATGAGCAGTTCTTC
cdr3_aa: CASNGAGGPYNEQFF
d_call: TRBD2
clone_size: NA
v_call: TRBV2
j_call: TRBJ2-1

cdr3_nt: TGTGCCAGCGCGGACAGGGGCTGGCAGACCCAGTACTTC
cdr3_aa: CASADRGWQTQYF
d_call: TRBD1
clone_size: once
v_call: TRBV2
j_call: TRBJ2-5

cdr3_nt: TGTGCCAGCAGTGAAGCGCCCCCGGCCAAGAGTGGCTACACCTTC
cdr3_aa: CASSEAPPAKSGYTF
d_call: NA
clone_size: NA
v_call: TRBV2
j_call: TRBJ1-2

cdr3_nt: TGTGCCACCAGTGCGACGGCCGCATATGGCTACACCTTC
cdr3_aa: CATSATAAYGYTF
d_call: NA
clone_size: few
v_call: TRBV24-1
j_call: TRBJ1-2

cdr3_nt: TGTGCCACCACACCCGGGGTCAGGGCTAGCACAGATACGCAGTATTTT
cdr3_aa: CATTPGVRASTDTQYF
d_call: NA
clone_size: NA
v_call: TRBV15
j_call: TRBJ2-3

cdr3_nt: TGTGCCAGCAGCCTAAAAACAGGGTACGAGCAGTACTTC
cdr3_aa: CASSLKTGYEQYF
d_call: NA
clone_size: NA
v_call: TRBV7-8
j_call: TRBJ2-7

cdr3_nt: TGTGCCAGCAGCTTAGCGGGGGCTTTCTTT
cdr3_aa: CASSLAGAFF
d_call: NA
clone_size: NA
v_call: TRBV7-9
j_call: TRBJ1-1

cdr3_nt: TGTGCCAGCAGGGAAGGGGGACAGGGGGCGTTTCAGCCCCAGCATTTT
cdr3_aa: CASREGGQGAFQPQHF
d_call: TRBD1
clone_size: many
v_call: TRBV2
j_call: TRBJ1-5

cdr3_nt: TGTGCCACTTCGACAGGCCTAAATCAGCCCCAGCATTTT
cdr3_aa: CATSTGLNQPQHF
d_call: NA
clone_size: many
v_call: TRBV19
j_call: TRBJ1-5

cdr3_nt: TGTGCCAGCAGGGTCCTTGACACCGGGGAGCTGTTTTTT
cdr3_aa: CASRVLDTGELFF
d_call: NA
clone_size: many
v_call: TRBV2
j_call: TRBJ2-2

cdr3_nt: TGTGCCAGCAGCCAAGATGGGGGGGCAGGGCGAGGAAAACTGTTTTTT
cdr3_aa: CASSQDGGAGRGKLFF
d_call: NA
clone_size: once
v_call: TRBV3-1
j_call: TRBJ1-4

cdr3_nt: TGTGCCAGCAGTGAAGACTCGGGACTAGCGGGGATCAATGAGCAGTTCTTC
cdr3_aa: CASSEDSGLAGINEQFF
d_call: TRBD2
clone_size: many
v_call: TRBV2
j_call: TRBJ2-1

cdr3_nt: TGTGCCAGTAGTATATATGCCGGCAATCAGCCCCAGCATTTT
cdr3_aa: CASSIYAGNQPQHF
d_call: NA
clone_size: few
v_call: TRBV19
j_call: TRBJ1-5

cdr3_nt: TGTGCCTTACAAGCTAGGGACGCTGAAGCTTTCTTT
cdr3_aa: CALQARDAEAFF
d_call: NA
clone_size: few
v_call: TRBV7-9
j_call: TRBJ1-1

cdr3_nt: TGCGCCAGCAGTAAGGGGACAGACTATGGCTACACCTTC
cdr3_aa: CASSKGTDYGYTF
d_call: TRBD1
clone_size: NA
v_call: TRBV10-1
j_call: TRBJ1-2

cdr3_nt: TGTGCCTGGAAACCAAAGGGGGGGCGGGCTTTCTTT
cdr3_aa: CAWKPKGGRAFF
d_call: NA
clone_size: few
v_call: TRBV30
j_call: TRBJ1-1

cdr3_nt: TGTGCCAGCAGATTCGGTAGGGGAGGGGAGACCCAGTACTTC
cdr3_aa: CASRFGRGGETQYF
d_call: TRBD2
clone_size: NA
v_call: TRBV2
j_call: TRBJ2-5

cdr3_nt: TGTGCCACCAGGGGACAGGGGGTGAATGAGCAGTTCTTC
cdr3_aa: CATRGQGVNEQFF
d_call: TRBD1
clone_size: few
v_call: TRBV24-1
j_call: TRBJ2-1

cdr3_nt: TGCAGTGCTATCCCCTTAGCGGGGGTGAGCTCCTACAATGAGCAGTTCTTC
cdr3_aa: CSAIPLAGVSSYNEQFF
d_call: TRBD2
clone_size: NA
v_call: TRBV20-1
j_call: TRBJ2-1

cdr3_nt: TGTGCCAGCAGTTTGGGGCCGTGGGAGCAGTACTTC
cdr3_aa: CASSLGPWEQYF
d_call: NA
clone_size: few
v_call: TRBV7-8
j_call: TRBJ2-7

cdr3_nt: TGTGCCAGCAGGAGGGCGAGGGCAGGGTATTCTGGGGCCAACGTCCTGACTTTC
cdr3_aa: CASRRARAGYSGANVLTF
d_call: NA
clone_size: NA
v_call: TRBV2
j_call: TRBJ2-6

cdr3_nt: TGTGCCACCCGGTCTGGGGAGACCCAGTACTTC
cdr3_aa: CATRSGETQYF
d_call: NA
clone_size: few
v_call: TRBV24-1
j_call: TRBJ2-5

cdr3_nt: TGTGCCAGCTCATCGGCCGGGACGGTCTCCTACGAGCAGTACTTC
cdr3_aa: CASSSAGTVSYEQYF
d_call: NA
clone_size: few
v_call: TRBV2
j_call: TRBJ2-7

cdr3_nt: TGTGCCAGTAGTAAACAGGGAATGAACACTGAAGCTTTCTTT
cdr3_aa: CASSKQGMNTEAFF
d_call: NA
clone_size: many
v_call: TRBV19
j_call: TRBJ1-1

cdr3_nt: TGCAGTGCTCCTTCCCGCACTAGCGGGGGGGCCAGGGTCTCCTACGAGCAGTACTTC
cdr3_aa: CSAPSRTSGGARVSYEQYF
d_call: TRBD2
clone_size: many
v_call: TRBV20-1
j_call: TRBJ2-7

cdr3_nt: TGTGCCAGTAGGCGGGAGGAACCCTACAATGAGCAGTTCTTC
cdr3_aa: CASRREEPYNEQFF
d_call: TRBD2
clone_size: NA
v_call: TRBV19
j_call: TRBJ2-1

cdr3_nt: TGTGCCAGTAGGAAGGGACGGAGCACTGAAGCTTTCTTT
cdr3_aa: CASRKGRSTEAFF
d_call: NA
clone_size: few
v_call: TRBV19
j_call: TRBJ1-1